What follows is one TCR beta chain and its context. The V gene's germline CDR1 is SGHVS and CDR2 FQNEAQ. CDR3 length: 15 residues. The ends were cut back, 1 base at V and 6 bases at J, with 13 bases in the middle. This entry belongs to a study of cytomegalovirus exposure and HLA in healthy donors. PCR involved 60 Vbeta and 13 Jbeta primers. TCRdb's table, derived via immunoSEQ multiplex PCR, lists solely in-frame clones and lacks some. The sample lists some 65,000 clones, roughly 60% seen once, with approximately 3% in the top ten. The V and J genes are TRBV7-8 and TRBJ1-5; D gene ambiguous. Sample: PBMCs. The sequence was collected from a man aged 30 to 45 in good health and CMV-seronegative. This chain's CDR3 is CASSLETTATQPQHF. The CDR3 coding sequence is TGTGCCAGCAGCTTAGAAACAACAGCCACTCAGCCCCAGCATTTT.